This is a list of T cell receptor beta chains from one sample in a study of beta chain features in type 1 diabetes. Clones were read by immunoSEQ multiplex PCR, and TCRdb kept only the in-frame ones, dropping some. The data show roughly 340,000 clones, around 13% seen once. Sequencing was carried out using naive CD4+ T cells from blood. Every receptor here comes from a woman aged 18 to 35 with type 1 diabetes. Each CDR3 is given with its conserved first and last residue. Each record gives: J gene, D gene, clone size, V gene, CDR3 DNA, CDR3 protein. D genes are given only for firm matches. Size is stated for part of the rows, as once, few or many counts, or as a class when the clone is expanded.

j_call: TRBJ2-7; d_call: -; clone_size: -; v_call: TRBV28; cdr3_nt: TGTGCCAGCAGTTTGACAACCGCCTACGAGCAGTACTTC; cdr3_aa: CASSLTTAYEQYF
j_call: TRBJ2-1; d_call: -; clone_size: few; v_call: TRBV7-9; cdr3_nt: TGTGCCAGCAGCCCTCTGGGCCGCTCCTACAATGAGCAGTTCTTC; cdr3_aa: CASSPLGRSYNEQFF
j_call: TRBJ2-3; d_call: -; clone_size: -; v_call: TRBV14; cdr3_nt: TGTGCCAGCAGCCTCCCCGGGACTGTCGAGACGCAGTATTTT; cdr3_aa: CASSLPGTVETQYF
j_call: TRBJ2-7; d_call: TRBD1; clone_size: few; v_call: TRBV5-1; cdr3_nt: TGCGCCAGCCGGGACAGGATGACCTACGAGCAGTACTTC; cdr3_aa: CASRDRMTYEQYF
j_call: TRBJ2-3; d_call: TRBD1; clone_size: few; v_call: TRBV19; cdr3_nt: TGTGCCAGTAGTAGGGGACAGGGGGAAGCAGATACGCAGTATTTT; cdr3_aa: CASSRGQGEADTQYF
j_call: TRBJ2-5; d_call: TRBD2; clone_size: -; v_call: TRBV11-2; cdr3_nt: TGTGCCAGCAGACCAGGACTAGCGAAGGAAGAGACCCAGTACTTC; cdr3_aa: CASRPGLAKEETQYF
j_call: TRBJ1-6; d_call: -; clone_size: few; v_call: TRBV10-2; cdr3_nt: TGCGCCAGCAGTGAGATTATAGGGGCCGGCGGGACACCCCTCCACTTT; cdr3_aa: CASSEIIGAGGTPLHF
j_call: TRBJ2-2; d_call: -; clone_size: few; v_call: TRBV4-3; cdr3_nt: TGCGCCAGCAGCCAAGGAGGACAGCTTAACACCGGGGAGCTGTTTTTT; cdr3_aa: CASSQGGQLNTGELFF
j_call: TRBJ2-7; d_call: -; clone_size: few; v_call: TRBV30; cdr3_nt: TGTGCCTGGAGTGTATCGCAGGGGTACTACGAGCAGTACTTC; cdr3_aa: CAWSVSQGYYEQYF
j_call: TRBJ1-5; d_call: TRBD1; clone_size: few; v_call: TRBV5-1; cdr3_nt: TGCGCCAGCAGTTACGATGGGACAGGGGATCAGCCCCAGCATTTT; cdr3_aa: CASSYDGTGDQPQHF
j_call: TRBJ2-1; d_call: TRBD2; clone_size: few; v_call: TRBV7-2; cdr3_nt: TGTGCCAGCAGCCCGATGGGACTAGCGTTATACAATGAGCAGTTCTTC; cdr3_aa: CASSPMGLALYNEQFF
j_call: TRBJ1-5; d_call: -; clone_size: few; v_call: TRBV11-3; cdr3_nt: TGTGCCAGCAGTCAGAATCAGCCCCAGCATTTT; cdr3_aa: CASSQNQPQHF
j_call: TRBJ2-3; d_call: TRBD2; clone_size: few; v_call: TRBV28; cdr3_nt: TGTGCCATCGTAGCGGGGACACAGCTCACAGATACGCAGTATTTT; cdr3_aa: CAIVAGTQLTDTQYF
j_call: TRBJ2-7; d_call: -; clone_size: few; v_call: TRBV5-4; cdr3_nt: TGTGCCAGCAGCTTAAGGGGTAGCTACGAGCAGTACTTC; cdr3_aa: CASSLRGSYEQYF
j_call: TRBJ1-2; d_call: -; clone_size: few; v_call: TRBV19; cdr3_nt: TGTGCCAGTAGTATTGGCGCAGCGACTACCTTCGGTTATGGCTACACCTTC; cdr3_aa: CASSIGAATTFGYGYTF
j_call: TRBJ2-3; d_call: TRBD1; clone_size: -; v_call: TRBV7-8; cdr3_nt: TGTGCCAGCAGCCGCGTCTGGGGACAGGGCACAGATACGCAGTATTTT; cdr3_aa: CASSRVWGQGTDTQYF
j_call: TRBJ2-7; d_call: -; clone_size: few; v_call: TRBV28; cdr3_nt: TGTGCCAGCAGTTTAGCGGCACTCTACGAGCAGTACTTC; cdr3_aa: CASSLAALYEQYF
j_call: TRBJ1-1; d_call: -; clone_size: few; v_call: TRBV13; cdr3_nt: TGTGCCAGCAGCCCCCTATTACAGGGAAGGAACACTGAAGCTTTCTTT; cdr3_aa: CASSPLLQGRNTEAFF